These 9 T cell receptor beta chains came from one sample sequenced in a study of CD8+CD57+ T cells in acquired aplastic anemia. Genomic DNA provided the template from which TCR beta VDJ and CDR3 profiles were obtained. TCRdb redid the calling of the reads with MiXCR, one entry per CDR3 protein. Here the sample spans some 410,000 distinct CDR3 sequences, 55% to 70% being singletons. The specimen sequenced was sorted CD4+, CD8+, or CD8+CD57+ T cells (not recorded which) from PBMCs. The source is a human donor in good health, serving as a control.

This clonotype has ten or more counts. This chain joins TRBV30 and TRBJ1-1; no definite D call. The length of the CDR3 is 13 residues. With 4 bases removed from V and 1 base from J, the gap between germline ends came to 10 bases. Germline-derived CDR1 and CDR2 are GTSNPN and SVGIG (reference sequence). The CDR3 nucleotides are TGTGCCTGGACCCTGCGGGGGAACACTGAAGCTTTCTTT. It yields the protein CAWTLRGNTEAFF.

This chain uses TRBV2 with TRBJ1-1; no clear D gene. With the DNA end fitting TRBJ2-5 better, the J assignment may be wrong. Germline V gene lookup returns CDR1 SNHLY and CDR2 FYNNEI. The CDR3 runs 13 residues. The CDR3 DNA is TGTGCCAGCAGCCACCGACATGACGAGACCCAGTACTTC. It is translated as CASSHRHDETQYF.

The V gene is TRBV5-4, the J gene TRBJ2-1; TRBD2 matches 7 bases. V was pared by 0 bases and J by 7 bases, with 25 bases of the junction left unmatched. Looked up from germline, CDR1 is SGHNT and CDR2 is YYREEE (reference sequence). The CDR3 totals 21 residues. The CDR3 nucleotides are TGTGCCAGCAGCTTGGACCTCAGCAGTGCTAGAGATTCGGCGGGGGTGAATGAGCAGTTCTTC. It yields the protein CASSLDLSSARDSAGVNEQFF. Using reference TRBV5-4 and TRBJ2-1 for the parts outside the CDR3, the full variable domain is ETGVTQSPTHLIKTRGQQVTLRCSSQSGHNTVSWYQQALGQGPQFIFQYYREEENGRGNFPPRFSGLQFPNYSSELNVNALELDDSALYLCASSLDLSSARDSAGVNEQFFGPGTRLTVL.

The chain combines TRBV7-2 with TRBJ2-1; D might be TRBD1 or TRBD2, each matching 6 bases. Germline values: CDR1 SGHTA, CDR2 FQGNSA. The CDR3 runs 14 residues. V dropped 7 bases and J dropped 7 bases, with 17 bases sitting between them. The CDR3 spells CASNLGAGTNEQFF. CDR3 sequence (DNA): TGTGCCAGCAACTTGGGGGCGGGGACAAATGAGCAGTTCTTC.

V is TRBV5-4 and J is TRBJ2-1; 9 nucleotides match TRBD1. V trimming: 3 bases; J trimming: 9 bases; junction bases outside the gene matches: 13. Looked up from germline, CDR1 is SGHNT and CDR2 is YYREEE (reference sequence). The CDR3 runs to 16 residues. Here the CDR3 DNA reads TGTGCCAGCAGCTCGAGGGCAGGGACAGGGAGGGGTGAGCAGTTCTTC. Protein product: CASSSRAGTGRGEQFF.

This clonotype was seen a single time. A junction boundary mismatches the germline segment, possibly from a read error. J is TRBJ1-3 and V is TRBV7-9; D gene ambiguous. The germline CDR1 and CDR2 sequences are SEHNR and FQNEAQ (reference sequence). The CDR3 has 14 amino acids. The chain's CDR3 is CASTLGGNQPQHFF. In DNA form, the CDR3 reads TGTGCCAGCACCCTGGGAGGGAATCAGCCCCAGCATTTTTTT.

V is TRBV24-1 and J is TRBJ1-2; a possible D gene is TRBD1 (5 bases). CDR1 KGHDR and CDR2 SFDVKD come from the germline V gene. There are 14 residues in the CDR3. V gave up 4 bases and J gave up 9 bases, with 17 bases separating them. The CDR3 protein is CATSEDDSPLSYTF. CDR3 bases: TGTGCCACCAGTGAGGACGACAGCCCGCTGAGCTACACCTTC.

V is TRBV20-1 and J is TRBJ2-3; TRBD2 is a possible D gene (5 bases). Trimming removed 4 bases from V and 5 bases from J, with 13 bases in between. The CDR3 sequence is 13 residues long. Germline V gene lookup returns CDR1 DFQATT and CDR2 SNEGSKA (reference sequence). CDR3: CSANGRGVDTQYF. The CDR3 coding sequence is TGCAGTGCTAACGGACGGGGAGTAGATACGCAGTATTTT.

This clonotype showed up just once. The genes are TRBV12-5 and TRBJ2-1, with D perhaps TRBD1 or TRBD2 (5 bases each). The CDR3 contains 16 residues. CDR1 is LGHNT and CDR2 is FRNRAP in the germline V gene. Trimming took off 6 bases at V and 6 bases at J, with 21 bases between the two ends. The CDR3 here is CASGILNGTVRNEQFF. In nucleotides, the CDR3 is TGTGCTAGTGGAATACTCAATGGGACGGTGCGCAATGAGCAGTTCTTC.